This TCR beta chain was obtained from a study (TCRdb year 2016). With regard to this clonotype: It lacks a known antigen. The record has no base qualities; no much larger clone is one base away.

Library prep was done by RT-PCR. Data came from an Illumina MiSeq. In-frame beta chains were kept once TCRdb had trimmed the public reads at Q25 with fastp and called clones with MiXCR. One record per CDR3 amino acid sequence lists the most common genes and DNA. The sample profile shows about 700,000 distinct CDR3 sequences; over 12% of them were found once. The ten largest clones take up 3.6% of the sample. Sample: memory CD4+ T cells from blood. This receptor was obtained from a female donor in good health, serving as a healthy control.

The DNA sequence is TGTGCCAGCAGCCAAGGAGTGACAGGAGAGGGTCAGCCCCAGCATTTT. Its coded protein is CASSQGVTGEGQPQHF. Recombination joined TRBV3-1 with TRBJ1-5; D gene: possibly TRBD1, on 6 matching bases. The CDR3 starts with the cysteine, ends with the phenylalanine, and has 16 residues. Only the CDR3 DNA is retained, 48 bases long and in frame from the first base. The V end loses 1 base and the J end loses 6 bases, and a stretch of 16 bases separates them. CDR1 and CDR2 are drawn from the germline V gene (reference sequence): LGHDT, YNNKEL.